These T cell receptor beta chains were read from a single sample in a study of blood T cell repertoires in COVID-19. Method: immunoSEQ multiplex PCR; TCRdb's copy keeps in-frame clones and lacks some. The sample includes about 61,000 clones, 85% of them seen just once. Sequenced material: peripheral blood. The receptors derive from a man between 65 and 80 years old with acute or convalescent COVID-19. CDR3s include the opening cysteine and the closing phenylalanine or tryptophan. D genes are given only for firm matches. The size of a clone is reported for some rows only, either as once, few or many, or as a class for expanded clones.

abundance	v_gene	j_gene	d_gene	CDR3nt	CDR3aa
.	TRBV15	TRBJ1-4	TRBD1	TGTGCCACCAGCGCAGGGGGGAGTGGGGAAAAACTGTTTTTT	CATSAGGSGEKLFF
.	TRBV2	TRBJ2-7	.	TGTGCCAGCCCTCGGGGGCAGTACTTC	CASPRGQYF
.	TRBV28	TRBJ2-1	.	TGTGCCAGCAGTTATGGGAGCTCCTACAATGAGCAGTTCTTC	CASSYGSSYNEQFF
.	TRBV24-1	TRBJ2-3	TRBD1	TGTGCCACCAGTGACCCCGGGACAGGTAGAAATACGCAGTATTTT	CATSDPGTGRNTQYF
.	TRBV28	TRBJ2-7	.	TGTGCCAGCAGTTTACTCGCAGGAACGCGGGTGGAGCAGTACTTC	CASSLLAGTRVEQYF
.	TRBV3-1/TRBV3-2	TRBJ1-6	TRBD1	TGTGCCAGCAGCCAAGGGTCAGGGGGCTATTCACCCCTCCACTTT	CASSQGSGGYSPLHF
.	TRBV2	TRBJ2-4	TRBD2	TGTGCCAGCAGCGCTGGACTAGACACAAACATTCAGTACTTC	CASSAGLDTNIQYF
.	TRBV27	TRBJ2-5	TRBD2	TGTGCCAGCAGTTTCCGCGGGGGGGTTCAAGAGACCCAGTACTTC	CASSFRGGVQETQYF
.	TRBV2	TRBJ1-4	TRBD1	TGTGCCAGCAGACCCACAGGGGCCGGTGGAGGGGGTGAACTGTTTTTT	CASRPTGAGGGGELFF
.	TRBV5-5	TRBJ1-5	.	TGTGCCAGCAGCTTTGAGCCATATAGCAATCAGCCCCAGCATTTT	CASSFEPYSNQPQHF
few	TRBV24-1	TRBJ1-5	.	TGTGCCACCAGTGACCTTGGACAAGGTCACAATCAGCCCCAGCATTTT	CATSDLGQGHNQPQHF
.	TRBV5-1	TRBJ1-1	.	TGCGCCAGCAGCTTGCAGGCGGGGCTAAACACTGAAGCTTTCTTT	CASSLQAGLNTEAFF
.	TRBV24-1	TRBJ2-7	TRBD1	TGTGCCACCAGTATTACTATCCGGACAGGGGCCTACGAGCAGTACTTC	CATSITIRTGAYEQYF
.	TRBV6-1	TRBJ2-6	.	TGTGCCAGCAGTGATGCAGGCCGTGGCTCTGGGGCCAACGTCCTGACTTTC	CASSDAGRGSGANVLTF
.	TRBV7-6	TRBJ1-5	.	TGTGCCAGCAGCTTAGCACCTGGACCCGGGGACAATCAGCCCCAGCATTTT	CASSLAPGPGDNQPQHF
few	TRBV27	TRBJ1-2	.	TGTGCCAGCAGTTTACAGGGCTATGGCTACACCTTC	CASSLQGYGYTF
.	TRBV4-1	TRBJ1-1	.	TGCGCCAGCAGCCAAGGTGGACAGTTTGAAGCTTTCTTT	CASSQGGQFEAFF
.	TRBV30	TRBJ2-1	.	TGTGCCTGGAGTGTACGGCGGGACAGTGGGGAGCAGTTCTTC	CAWSVRRDSGEQFF
.	TRBV7-9	TRBJ2-1	TRBD2	TGTGCCAGCAGCCGAAACTTTATAGCGGGGGTTGTCCAGGAGGAGCAGTTCTTC	CASSRNFIAGVVQEEQFF
.	TRBV28	TRBJ2-1	TRBD2	TGTGCCAGCAGTATAATAAGCGGGGGGGCAAAAACTGAGCAGTTCTTC	CASSIISGGAKTEQFF
.	TRBV5-1	TRBJ1-3	.	TGCGCCAGCAGCTCCTTCGCTGGAAACACCATATATTTT	CASSSFAGNTIYF
.	TRBV5-6	TRBJ2-1	TRBD1	TGTGCCAGCAGCAAGCAGGGGGTCTCCTACAATGAGCAGTTCTTC	CASSKQGVSYNEQFF
.	TRBV20-1	TRBJ1-2	TRBD1	TGCAGTGCTAGTGAGGGGACAGGGAGTAATGGCTACACCTTC	CSASEGTGSNGYTF
.	TRBV9	TRBJ2-7	TRBD1	TGTGCCAGCAGCCCGCAGGGGGCGAGCGACGAGCAGTACTTC	CASSPQGASDEQYF
.	TRBV11-2	TRBJ1-2	TRBD1	TGTGCCAGCAGCCCTCGACAGGGGCGAGGCTACACCTTC	CASSPRQGRGYTF
.	TRBV5-1	TRBJ2-2	.	TGCGCCAGCTCAGGGGATCAGAACACCGGGGAGCTGTTTTTT	CASSGDQNTGELFF
.	TRBV6-2/TRBV6-3	TRBJ1-1	.	TGTGCCAGCAGTCTCCAGGTAGGGGACACTGAAGCTTTCTTT	CASSLQVGDTEAFF
.	TRBV9	TRBJ2-5	TRBD2	TGTGCCAGCAGCAATAGCGGGGGGGCAGAGGAGACCCAGTACTTC	CASSNSGGAEETQYF
.	TRBV3-1/TRBV3-2	TRBJ1-1	.	TGTGCCAGCAGCCAATCAGGGCCCGAAGCTTTCTTT	CASSQSGPEAFF
.	TRBV6-1	TRBJ1-1	TRBD1	TGTGCCAGCAGTGAGCAGACAGGGGCGGCTGGTGAAGCTTTCTTT	CASSEQTGAAGEAFF
.	TRBV29-1	TRBJ1-1	.	TGCAGCGTTGAAGGTGGGGGGACGAACACTGAAGCTTTCTTT	CSVEGGGTNTEAFF
.	TRBV18	TRBJ2-1	TRBD2	TGTGCCAGCTCACCACTCACTAGCGGGGCATCCAATGAGCAGTTCTTC	CASSPLTSGASNEQFF
.	TRBV6-5	TRBJ2-3	.	TGTGCCAGCAGTTACCAGGCTAGCGTTTCAGATACGCAGTATTTT	CASSYQASVSDTQYF
.	TRBV5-5	TRBJ2-7	.	TGTGCCAGCAGCTCGATAGAAAGCTCCTACGAGCAGTACTTC	CASSSIESSYEQYF
few	TRBV6-5	TRBJ2-1	TRBD1	TGTGCCAGCACCTCGACAGGGGTAGAAGAGCAGTTCTTC	CASTSTGVEEQFF